One and the same sample provided the 3 T cell receptor beta chains below, sequenced in a study of regulatory T cells in long-lasting Graves disease. Arm-PCR of CDR3 regions with iRepertoire HTBI primers generated TCR beta libraries. A single record per CDR3 protein comes from TCRdb applying MiXCR to the multiplex PCR reads. The sample holds hundreds of thousands of distinct CDR3 sequences, roughly a fifth seen once. The time point was: persistent/refractory GD, antithyroid drugs over 5 years with positive TRAb. Preparation of the TCR library used RNA extracted from PBMCs. This sample comprised peripheral blood mononuclear cells (PBMCs), obtained when the disease was refractory, from a patient treated with antithyroid drugs. The receptors stem from a female donor with Graves disease.

The CDR3 reads CSAFRTSGQETQYF. Here the CDR3 DNA reads TGCAGTGCTTTCCGGACTAGCGGGCAAGAGACCCAGTACTTC. The chain joins TRBV20-1 to TRBJ2-5; 11 nucleotides line up with TRBD2. The CDR3 is 14 amino acids. Trimming at V came to 5 bases and at J to 2 bases, leaving 4 bases not matched to a gene. Germline CDR1 reads DFQATT; CDR2 reads SNEGSKA (reference sequence).

This clonotype was seen a handful of times. This chain uses TRBV18 with TRBJ2-7; D uncertain. V was shortened by 0 bases and J by 6 bases, with 6 bases between the two germline ends. Germline assignment: CDR1 KGHSH and CDR2 LQKENI. The CDR3 runs to 12 residues. The CDR3 coding sequence is TGTGCCAGCTCACCACCGACATCCGAGCAGTACTTC. Its translation is CASSPPTSEQYF.

Only a few counts were recorded for this clonotype. The chain combines TRBV7-2 with TRBJ1-3; possible D gene TRBD1, 5 bases. Germline values: CDR1 SGHTA, CDR2 FQGNSA. The CDR3 totals 14 residues. V lost 5 bases to trimming and J lost 1 base, with 9 bases between them. As DNA, the CDR3 is TGTGCCAGCAGCCCGGGACCGTCTGGAAACACCATATATTTT. Translation gives CASSPGPSGNTIYF.